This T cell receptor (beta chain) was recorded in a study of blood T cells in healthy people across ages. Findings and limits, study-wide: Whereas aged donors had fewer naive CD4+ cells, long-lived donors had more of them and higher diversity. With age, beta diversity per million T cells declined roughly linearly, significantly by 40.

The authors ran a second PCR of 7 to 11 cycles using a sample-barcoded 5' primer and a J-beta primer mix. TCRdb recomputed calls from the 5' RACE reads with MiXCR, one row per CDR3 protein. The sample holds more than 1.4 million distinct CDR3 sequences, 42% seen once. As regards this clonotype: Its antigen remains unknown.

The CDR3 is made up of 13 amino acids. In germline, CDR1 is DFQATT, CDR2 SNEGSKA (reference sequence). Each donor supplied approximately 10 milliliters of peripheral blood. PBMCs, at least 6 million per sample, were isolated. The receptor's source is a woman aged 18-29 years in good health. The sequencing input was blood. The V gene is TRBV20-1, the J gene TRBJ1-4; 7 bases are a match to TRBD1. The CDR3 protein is CACFGTDNEKLFF. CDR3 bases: TGCGCCTGCTTCGGGACAGATAATGAAAAACTGTTTTTT.